Following are 9 T cell receptor beta chains from one sample sequenced in a study of blood T cell repertoires in COVID-19. Sequencing used immunoSEQ multiplex PCR; TCRdb keeps in-frame clones, though not all of them. The data hold around 150,000 clones, with about four fifths observed a single time. The sample was PBMCs or T cells enriched from blood (not recorded which). The receptors shown here come from a man over 45 who had recovered from COVID-19.

V and J are TRBV2 and TRBJ1-2, with D unresolved. Trimming took 0 bases from V and 7 from J, leaving 18 bases between them. The CDR3 is made up of 16 amino acids. Germline V gives CDR1 SNHLY, CDR2 FYNNEI. CDR3 coding DNA: TGTGCCAGCAGTGAAGCCGAGGCAGCCAAGTCTGCTGGCTACACCTTC. Amino acid sequence: CASSEAEAAKSAGYTF.

This clone was observed a handful of times. The V call is TRBV7-9, the J call TRBJ2-2; 7 nucleotides align to TRBD1. V dropped 3 bases and J dropped 2; count of bases not matched to a gene: 6. CDR3 length: 16 residues. The V gene's germline CDR1 is SEHNR and CDR2 FQNEAQ (reference sequence). CDR3 region: CASSFATGRNTGELFF. The CDR3 DNA is TGTGCCAGCAGCTTCGCGACAGGGAGAAACACCGGGGAGCTGTTTTTT.

The chain carries TRBV7-9 and TRBJ1-3; unclear D gene. The CDR3 runs to 12 residues. V lost 6 bases to trimming and J lost 2 bases, with 5 bases between them. In germline, CDR1 is SEHNR, CDR2 FQNEAQ (reference sequence). CDR3 DNA sequence: TGTGCCAGCAGGCGAACTGGAAACACCATATATTTT. It translates to CASRRTGNTIYF.

The J gene is TRBJ1-3, the V gene TRBV5-4; TRBD1 agrees at 7 bases. Germline V gene sequence: CDR1 SGHNT, CDR2 YYREEE (reference sequence). Trimming took 5 bases from V and 2 from J; bases not matched to a gene: 7. CDR3 size: 15 residues. Written as DNA, the CDR3 is TGTGCCAGCAGTTTACAGGGGAGAACTGGAAACACCATATATTTT. Its translation: CASSLQGRTGNTIYF.

The V and J genes are TRBV11-3 and TRBJ2-2; D gene unclear. The germline V and J ends were trimmed by 5 bases and 2 bases, with 12 bases remaining between them. The germline V gene encodes CDR1 SGHNT and CDR2 YENEEA. This CDR3 is 15 amino acids long. The CDR3 sequence: CASSAHSPNTGELFF. The CDR3 DNA is TGTGCCAGCAGCGCCCACTCACCTAACACCGGGGAGCTGTTTTTT.

The chain recombines TRBV4-1 with TRBJ2-5; TRBD1 matches 7 bases. CDR1 and CDR2 from the germline V gene are MGHRA and YSYEKL. The V segment lost 4 bases and the J segment 5 bases; nucleotides outside the gene matches: 7. The CDR3 totals 14 residues. CDR3 bases: TGCGCCAGCAGCCCAACAGGGGATAGGGAGACCCAGTACTTC. This translates into CASSPTGDRETQYF.

The genes are TRBV7-9 and TRBJ2-7; 8 bases align to TRBD2. The CDR3 totals 15 residues. Germline V gene lookup returns CDR1 SEHNR and CDR2 FQNEAQ (reference sequence). The J segment lost 3 bases and the V segment lost 2 bases, leaving 6 bases of the junction unmatched. CDR3 loop: CASSLRRGEGYEQYF. The CDR3 coding sequence is TGTGCCAGCAGCTTAAGGCGGGGGGAAGGCTACGAGCAGTACTTC.

The chain carries TRBV7-2 and TRBJ2-5; TRBD2 matches 8 bases. This CDR3 region has 15 residues. Germline V lookup: CDR1 SGHTA, CDR2 FQGNSA. The trim removed 2 bases at V and 5 bases at J, leaving 7 bases unmatched. DNA for the CDR3: TGTGCCAGCAGCTTATCGTCGGGGGGGTGGGAGACCCAGTACTTC. Its translation: CASSLSSGGWETQYF.

The chain links TRBV5-8 to TRBJ2-7; no definite D call. This CDR3 is built from 15 residues. Trimming removed 4 bases from V and 0 bases from J, with 14 bases in between. Per germline, CDR1 SGHTS and CDR2 YDEGEE. CDR3 protein: CASSPFGQDSYEQYF. CDR3 nucleotide sequence: TGTGCCAGCAGCCCTTTTGGGCAGGACTCCTACGAGCAGTACTTC.